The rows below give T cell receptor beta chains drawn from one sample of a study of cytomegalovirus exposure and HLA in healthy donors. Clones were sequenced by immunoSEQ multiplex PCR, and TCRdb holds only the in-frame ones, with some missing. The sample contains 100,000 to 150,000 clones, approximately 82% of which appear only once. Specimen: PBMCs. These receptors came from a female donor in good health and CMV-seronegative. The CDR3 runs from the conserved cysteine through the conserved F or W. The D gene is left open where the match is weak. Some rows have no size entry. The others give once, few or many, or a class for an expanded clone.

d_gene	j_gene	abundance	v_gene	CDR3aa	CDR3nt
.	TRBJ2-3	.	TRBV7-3	CASSGSGGLDTQYF	TGTGCCAGCAGCGGGTCGGGCGGGCTCGATACGCAGTATTTT
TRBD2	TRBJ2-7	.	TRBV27	CAGGELAGDYEQYF	TGTGCCGGAGGAGAACTAGCGGGAGATTACGAGCAGTACTTC
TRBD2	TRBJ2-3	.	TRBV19	CASSSGRKDTQYF	TGTGCCAGTAGTAGCGGGAGGAAAGATACGCAGTATTTT
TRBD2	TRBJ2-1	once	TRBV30	CAWSVGTSGPYNEQFF	TGTGCCTGGAGTGTAGGGACTAGCGGACCCTACAATGAGCAGTTCTTC
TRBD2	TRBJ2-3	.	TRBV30	CAWSVLGSGTTDTQYF	TGTGCCTGGAGTGTATTGGGTAGCGGGACTACAGATACGCAGTATTTT
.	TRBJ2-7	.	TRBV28	CASSPYSGAGEQYF	TGTGCCAGCAGTCCTTACAGTGGGGCCGGCGAGCAGTACTTC
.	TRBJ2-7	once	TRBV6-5	CASSYGTGDEQYF	TGTGCCAGCAGTTATGGGACGGGGGACGAGCAGTACTTC
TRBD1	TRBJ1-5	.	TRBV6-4	CASGRRWDRGNQPQHF	TGTGCCAGCGGTCGAAGATGGGACAGGGGCAATCAGCCCCAGCATTTT
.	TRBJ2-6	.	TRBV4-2	CASSQFLDAGANVLTF	TGTGCCAGCAGCCAATTTCTAGATGCTGGGGCCAACGTCCTGACTTTC
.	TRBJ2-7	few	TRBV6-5	CASSYSSARGSYEQYF	TGTGCCAGCAGTTACAGTTCTGCTCGGGGGAGCTACGAGCAGTACTTC
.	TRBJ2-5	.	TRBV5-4	CASAWGGRPETQYF	TGTGCCAGCGCTTGGGGGGGGCGCCCGGAGACCCAGTACTTC
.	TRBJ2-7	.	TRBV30	CAWSVSGSSYEQYF	TGTGCCTGGAGTGTTAGCGGATCCTCCTACGAGCAGTACTTC
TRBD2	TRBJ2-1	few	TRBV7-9	CASTFSGSSYNEQFF	TGTGCCAGCACCTTTAGCGGGAGTTCCTACAATGAGCAGTTCTTC
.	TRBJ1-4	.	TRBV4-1	CASSQDGSGVGEKLFF	TGCGCCAGCAGCCAAGACGGATCGGGGGTTGGCGAAAAACTGTTTTTT
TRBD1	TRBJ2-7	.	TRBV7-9	CASGDSLSYEQYF	TGTGCCAGCGGGGACAGCCTGTCCTACGAGCAGTACTTC
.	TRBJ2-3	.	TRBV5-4	CASRSRQDSSTDTQYF	TGTGCCAGCAGAAGCCGACAGGACTCTAGCACAGATACGCAGTATTTT
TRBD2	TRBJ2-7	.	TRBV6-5	CASSYSGASGIYEQYF	TGTGCCAGCAGTTACTCAGGGGCTAGCGGGATCTACGAGCAGTACTTC
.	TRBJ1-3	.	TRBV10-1	CASSVGKQGKNTIYF	TGCGCCAGCAGTGTCGGTAAGCAGGGTAAAAACACCATATATTTT
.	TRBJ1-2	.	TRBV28	CASSVGQSNYGYTF	TGTGCCAGCAGTGTGGGACAATCTAACTATGGCTACACCTTC
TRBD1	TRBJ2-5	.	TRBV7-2	CASSETHRGLRETQYF	TGTGCCAGCAGCGAGACGCACAGGGGGTTGAGAGAGACCCAGTACTTC
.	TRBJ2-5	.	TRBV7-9	CASSLAEGGNAETQYF	TGTGCCAGCAGCTTAGCGGAGGGGGGGAATGCGGAGACCCAGTACTTC
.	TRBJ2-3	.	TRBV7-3	CASSLLGSTDTQYF	TGTGCCAGCAGCTTACTAGGTAGCACAGATACGCAGTATTTT
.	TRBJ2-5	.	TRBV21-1	CASSRGSLAGQETQYF	TGTGCCAGCAGCAGAGGTTCACTAGCGGGGCAAGAGACCCAGTACTTC
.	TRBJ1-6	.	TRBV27	CASSTRALRGSPLHF	TGTGCCAGCAGTACACGAGCCCTCCGGGGTTCACCCCTCCACTTT
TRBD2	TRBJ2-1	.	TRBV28	CASSLGLAGGNEQFF	TGTGCCAGCAGTTTAGGGCTAGCGGGAGGGAATGAGCAGTTCTTC